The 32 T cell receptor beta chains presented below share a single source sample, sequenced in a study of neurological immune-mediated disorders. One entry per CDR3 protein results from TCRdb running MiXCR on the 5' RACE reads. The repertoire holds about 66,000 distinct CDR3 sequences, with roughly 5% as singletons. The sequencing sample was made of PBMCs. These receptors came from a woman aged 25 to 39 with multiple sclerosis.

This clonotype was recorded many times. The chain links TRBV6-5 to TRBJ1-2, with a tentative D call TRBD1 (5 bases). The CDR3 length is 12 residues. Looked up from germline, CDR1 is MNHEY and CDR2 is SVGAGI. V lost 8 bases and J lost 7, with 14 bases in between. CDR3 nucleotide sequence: TGTGCCAGCCGGTTGTCGGGGGGTGGCTACACCTTC. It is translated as CASRLSGGGYTF.

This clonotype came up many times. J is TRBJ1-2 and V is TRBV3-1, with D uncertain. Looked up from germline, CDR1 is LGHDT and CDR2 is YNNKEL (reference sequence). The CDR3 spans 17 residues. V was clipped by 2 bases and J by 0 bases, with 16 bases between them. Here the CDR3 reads CASSQNGVTQANYGYTF. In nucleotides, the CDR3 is TGTGCCAGCAGCCAAAATGGAGTAACTCAAGCTAACTATGGCTACACCTTC.

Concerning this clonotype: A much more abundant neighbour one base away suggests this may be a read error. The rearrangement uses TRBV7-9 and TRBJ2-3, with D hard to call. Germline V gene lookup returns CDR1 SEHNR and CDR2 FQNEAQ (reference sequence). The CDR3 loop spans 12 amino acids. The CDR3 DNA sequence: TGTACCAGCAGCGCCGGCACAGATACGCAGTATTTT. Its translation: CTSSAGTDTQYF. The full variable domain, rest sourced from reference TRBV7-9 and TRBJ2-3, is DTGVSQNPRHKITKRGQNVTFRCDPISEHNRLYWYRQTLGQGPEFLTYFQNEAQLEKSRLLSDRFSAERPKGSFSTLEIQRTEQGDSAMYLCTSSAGTDTQYFGPGTRLTVL.

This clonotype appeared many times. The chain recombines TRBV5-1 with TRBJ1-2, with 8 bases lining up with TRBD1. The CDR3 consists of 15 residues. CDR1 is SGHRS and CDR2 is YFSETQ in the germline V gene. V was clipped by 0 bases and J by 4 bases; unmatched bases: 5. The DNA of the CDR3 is TGCGCCAGCAGCTTGGAAGGACAGGGCACCTATGGCTACACCTTC. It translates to CASSLEGQGTYGYTF.

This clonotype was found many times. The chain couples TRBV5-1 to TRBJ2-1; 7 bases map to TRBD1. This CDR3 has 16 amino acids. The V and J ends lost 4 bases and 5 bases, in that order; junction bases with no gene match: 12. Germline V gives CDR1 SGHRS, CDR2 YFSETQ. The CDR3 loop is CASSLGSRQGNNEQFF. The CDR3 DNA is TGCGCCAGCAGCCTGGGGTCGAGACAGGGTAACAATGAGCAGTTCTTC.

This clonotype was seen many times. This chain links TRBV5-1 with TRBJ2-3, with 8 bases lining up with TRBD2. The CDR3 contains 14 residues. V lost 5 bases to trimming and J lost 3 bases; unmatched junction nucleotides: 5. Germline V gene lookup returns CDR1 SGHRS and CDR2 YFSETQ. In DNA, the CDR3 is TGCGCCAGCAGGATCGGGGGGGGAACAGATACGCAGTATTTT. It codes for CASRIGGGTDTQYF.

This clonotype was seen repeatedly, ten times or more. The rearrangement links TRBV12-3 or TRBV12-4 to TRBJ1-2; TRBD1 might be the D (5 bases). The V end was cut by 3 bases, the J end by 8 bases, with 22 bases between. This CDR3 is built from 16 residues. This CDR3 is CASSFPPYEGESGYTF. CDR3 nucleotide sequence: TGTGCCAGCAGTTTCCCACCCTACGAAGGGGAGTCGGGCTACACCTTC.

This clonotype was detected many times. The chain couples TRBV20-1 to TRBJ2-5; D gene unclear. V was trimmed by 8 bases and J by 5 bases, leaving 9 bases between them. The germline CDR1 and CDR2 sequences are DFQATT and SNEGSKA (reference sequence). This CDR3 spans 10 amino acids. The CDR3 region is CSPFMETQYF. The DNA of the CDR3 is TGCAGTCCCTTCATGGAGACCCAGTACTTC.

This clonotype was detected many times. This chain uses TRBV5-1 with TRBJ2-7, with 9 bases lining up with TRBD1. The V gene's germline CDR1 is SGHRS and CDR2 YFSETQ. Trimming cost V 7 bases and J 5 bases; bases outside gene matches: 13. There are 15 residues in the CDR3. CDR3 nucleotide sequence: TGCGCCAGCCGGACCCAGCCGGGACAGGGAGACGAGCAGTACTTC. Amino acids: CASRTQPGQGDEQYF.

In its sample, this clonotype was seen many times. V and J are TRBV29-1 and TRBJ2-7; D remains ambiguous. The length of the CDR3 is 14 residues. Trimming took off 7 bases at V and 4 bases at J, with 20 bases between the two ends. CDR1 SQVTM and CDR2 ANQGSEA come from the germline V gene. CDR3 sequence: CSAYDPLAPYEQYF. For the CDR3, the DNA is TGCAGCGCCTACGACCCCTTAGCACCTTACGAGCAGTACTTC.

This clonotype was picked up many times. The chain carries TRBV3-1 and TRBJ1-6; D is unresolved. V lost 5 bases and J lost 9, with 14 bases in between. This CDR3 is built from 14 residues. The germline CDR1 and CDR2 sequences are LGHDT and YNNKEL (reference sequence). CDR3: CASSTREGSSPLHF. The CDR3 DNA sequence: TGTGCCAGCAGCACAAGGGAAGGGAGTTCACCCCTCCACTTT.

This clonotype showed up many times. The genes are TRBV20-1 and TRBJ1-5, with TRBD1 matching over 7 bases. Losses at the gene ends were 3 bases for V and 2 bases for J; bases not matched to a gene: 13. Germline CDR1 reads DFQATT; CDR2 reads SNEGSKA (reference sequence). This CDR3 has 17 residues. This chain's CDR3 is CSASPVDRAGGNQPQHF. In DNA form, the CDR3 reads TGCAGTGCTAGCCCCGTTGACAGGGCTGGAGGCAATCAGCCCCAGCATTTT.

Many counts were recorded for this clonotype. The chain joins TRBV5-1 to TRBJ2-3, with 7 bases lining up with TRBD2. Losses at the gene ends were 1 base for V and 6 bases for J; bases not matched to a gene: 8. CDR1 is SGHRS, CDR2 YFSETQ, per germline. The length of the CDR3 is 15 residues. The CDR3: CASSLQRGKEDTQYF. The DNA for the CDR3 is TGCGCCAGCAGCTTGCAGCGGGGAAAAGAGGATACGCAGTATTTT.

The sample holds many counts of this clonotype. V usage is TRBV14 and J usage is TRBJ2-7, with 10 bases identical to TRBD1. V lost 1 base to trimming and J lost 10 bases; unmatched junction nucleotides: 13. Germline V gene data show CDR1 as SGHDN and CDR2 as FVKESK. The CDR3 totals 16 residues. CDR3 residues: CASSQGSGTGDLYQYF. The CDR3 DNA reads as TGTGCCAGCAGCCAAGGCTCCGGGACAGGGGACCTTTATCAGTACTTC. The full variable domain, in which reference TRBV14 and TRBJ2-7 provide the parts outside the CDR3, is EAGVTQFPSHSVIEKGQTVTLRCDPISGHDNLYWYRRVMGKEIKFLLHFVKESKQDESGMPNNRFLAERTGGTYSTLKVQPAELEDSGVYFCASSQGSGTGDLYQYFGPGTRLTVT.

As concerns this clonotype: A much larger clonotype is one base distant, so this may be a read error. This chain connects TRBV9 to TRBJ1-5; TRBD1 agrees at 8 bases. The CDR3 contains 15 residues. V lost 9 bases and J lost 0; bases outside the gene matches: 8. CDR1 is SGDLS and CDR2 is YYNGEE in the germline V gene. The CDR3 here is CATRQGSGSNQPQHF. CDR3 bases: TGTGCCACCCGACAGGGGAGTGGTAGCAATCAGCCCCAGCATTTT. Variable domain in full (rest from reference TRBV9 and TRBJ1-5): DSGVTQTPKHLITATGQRVTLRCSPRSGDLSVYWYQQSLDQGLQFLIQYYNGEERAKGNILERFSAQQFPDLHSELNLSSLELGDSALYFCATRQGSGSNQPQHFGDGTRLSIL.

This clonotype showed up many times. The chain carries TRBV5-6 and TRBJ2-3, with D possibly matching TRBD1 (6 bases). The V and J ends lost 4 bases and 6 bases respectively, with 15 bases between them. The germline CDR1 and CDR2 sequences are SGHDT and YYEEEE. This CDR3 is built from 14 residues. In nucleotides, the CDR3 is TGTGCCAGCAGCGCCACGGGCAGGGGTGATACGCAGTATTTT. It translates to CASSATGRGDTQYF.

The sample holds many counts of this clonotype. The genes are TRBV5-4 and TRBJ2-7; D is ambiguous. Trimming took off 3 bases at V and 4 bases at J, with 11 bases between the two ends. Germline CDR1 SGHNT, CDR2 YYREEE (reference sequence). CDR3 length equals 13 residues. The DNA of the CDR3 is TGTGCCAGCAGCTCCCCTGGAGAGTACGAGCAGTACTTC. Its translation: CASSSPGEYEQYF.

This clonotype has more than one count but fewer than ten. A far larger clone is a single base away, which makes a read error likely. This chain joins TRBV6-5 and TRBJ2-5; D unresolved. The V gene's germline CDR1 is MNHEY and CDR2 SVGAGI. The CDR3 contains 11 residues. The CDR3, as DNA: TGTGCCAGCAGTTTATCAGAGACCCGGTACTTC. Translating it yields CASSLSETRYF.

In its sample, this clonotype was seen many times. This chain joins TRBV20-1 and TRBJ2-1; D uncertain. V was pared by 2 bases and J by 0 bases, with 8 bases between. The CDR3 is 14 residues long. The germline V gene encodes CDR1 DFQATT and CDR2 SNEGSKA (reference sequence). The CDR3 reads CSARPWSSYNEQFF. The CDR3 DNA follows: TGCAGTGCTAGACCCTGGAGCTCCTACAATGAGCAGTTCTTC.

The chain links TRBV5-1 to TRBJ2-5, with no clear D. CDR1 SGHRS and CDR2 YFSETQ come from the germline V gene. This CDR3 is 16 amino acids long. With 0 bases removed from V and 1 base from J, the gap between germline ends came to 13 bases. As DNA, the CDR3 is TGCGCCAGCAGCTTGGAAGATCGCTTGGGCCAAGAGACCCAGTACTTC. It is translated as CASSLEDRLGQETQYF.

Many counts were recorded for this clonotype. CDR3 in DNA: TGCAGTGCTAGGGGGGAGTTAGCCACCGGGGAGCTGTTTTTT. Translation gives CSARGELATGELFF. This chain connects TRBV20-1 to TRBJ2-2, with D possibly being TRBD1 or TRBD2 (5 bases each). Germline assignment: CDR1 DFQATT and CDR2 SNEGSKA (reference sequence). V dropped 3 bases and J dropped 4 bases, with 12 bases sitting between them. This CDR3 region has 14 residues.

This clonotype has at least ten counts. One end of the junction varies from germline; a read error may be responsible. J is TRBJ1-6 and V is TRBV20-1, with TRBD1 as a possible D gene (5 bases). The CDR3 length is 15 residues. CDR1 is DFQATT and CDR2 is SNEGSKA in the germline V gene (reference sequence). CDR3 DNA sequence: TGCAGTGCCAGAGTTCCCCGAACGGGGCCTTCACCCCTCAACTTT. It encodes CSARVPRTGPSPLNF.

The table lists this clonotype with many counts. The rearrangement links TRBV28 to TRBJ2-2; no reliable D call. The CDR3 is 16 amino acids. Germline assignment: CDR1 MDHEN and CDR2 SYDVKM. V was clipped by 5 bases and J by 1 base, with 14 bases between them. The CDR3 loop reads CASSPLGRVNTGELFF. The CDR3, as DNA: TGTGCCAGCAGTCCCCTGGGTAGAGTGAACACCGGGGAGCTGTTTTTT.

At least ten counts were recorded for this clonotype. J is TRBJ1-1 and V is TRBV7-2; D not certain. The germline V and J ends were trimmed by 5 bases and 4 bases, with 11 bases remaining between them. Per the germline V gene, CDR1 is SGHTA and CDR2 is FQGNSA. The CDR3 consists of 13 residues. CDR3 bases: TGTGCCAGCAGCCAAGGTGACCTCACTGAAGCTTTCTTT. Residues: CASSQGDLTEAFF.

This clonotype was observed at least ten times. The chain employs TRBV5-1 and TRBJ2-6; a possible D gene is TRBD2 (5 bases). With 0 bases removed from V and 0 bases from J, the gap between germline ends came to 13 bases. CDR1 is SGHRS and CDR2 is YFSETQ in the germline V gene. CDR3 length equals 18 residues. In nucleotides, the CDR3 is TGCGCCAGCAGCTTGGAGCTAGCACTTTTCTCTGGGGCCAACGTCCTGACTTTC. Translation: CASSLELALFSGANVLTF.

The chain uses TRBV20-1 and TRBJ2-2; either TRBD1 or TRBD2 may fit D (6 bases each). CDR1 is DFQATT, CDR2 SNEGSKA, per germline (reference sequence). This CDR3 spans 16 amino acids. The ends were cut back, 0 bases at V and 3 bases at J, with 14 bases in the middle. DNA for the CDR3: TGCAGTGCTAGAGATGGAGGGGGGCTCGACACCGGGGAGCTGTTTTTT. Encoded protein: CSARDGGGLDTGELFF.

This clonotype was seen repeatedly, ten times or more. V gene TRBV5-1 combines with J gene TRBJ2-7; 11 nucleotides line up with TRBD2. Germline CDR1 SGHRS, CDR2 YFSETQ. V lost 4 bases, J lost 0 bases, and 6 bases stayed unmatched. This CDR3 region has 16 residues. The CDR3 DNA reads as TGCGCCAGCAGCACCGGGACTAGCGGAGGCTCCTACGAGCAGTACTTC. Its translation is CASSTGTSGGSYEQYF.

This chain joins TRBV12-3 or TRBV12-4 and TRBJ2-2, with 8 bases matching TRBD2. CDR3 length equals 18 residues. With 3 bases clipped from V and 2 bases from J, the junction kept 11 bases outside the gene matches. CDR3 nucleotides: TGTGCCAGCAGTTTGCGGGGACTAGTGGGGGGAAACACCGGGGAGCTGTTTTTT. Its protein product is CASSLRGLVGGNTGELFF.

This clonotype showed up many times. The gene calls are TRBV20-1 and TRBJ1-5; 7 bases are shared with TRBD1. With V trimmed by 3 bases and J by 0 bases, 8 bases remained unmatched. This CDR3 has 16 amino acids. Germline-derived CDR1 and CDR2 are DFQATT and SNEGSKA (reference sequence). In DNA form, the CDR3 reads TGCAGTGCTAGTCGCGGGACAGACCTTAGCAATCAGCCCCAGCATTTT. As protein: CSASRGTDLSNQPQHF.

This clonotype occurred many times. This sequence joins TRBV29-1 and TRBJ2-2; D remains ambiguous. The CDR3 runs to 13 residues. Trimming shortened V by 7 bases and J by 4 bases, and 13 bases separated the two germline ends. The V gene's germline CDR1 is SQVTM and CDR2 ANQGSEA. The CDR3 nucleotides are TGCAGCGGACGAGCACCGAGCACCGGGGAGCTGTTTTTT. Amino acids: CSGRAPSTGELFF.

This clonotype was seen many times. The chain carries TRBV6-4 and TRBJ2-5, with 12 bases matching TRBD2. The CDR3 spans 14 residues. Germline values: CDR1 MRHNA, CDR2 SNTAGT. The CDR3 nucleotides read TGTCGGCAAAGGGCTAGCGGGGGGGCTGAGACCCAGTACTTC. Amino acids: CRQRASGGAETQYF.

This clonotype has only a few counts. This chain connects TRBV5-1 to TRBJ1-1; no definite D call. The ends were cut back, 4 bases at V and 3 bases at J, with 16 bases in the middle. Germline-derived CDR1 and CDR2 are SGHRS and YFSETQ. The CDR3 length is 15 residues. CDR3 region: CASSPRTTQDTEAFF. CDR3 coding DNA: TGCGCCAGCAGCCCGCGAACGACGCAGGACACTGAAGCTTTCTTT.